This T cell receptor (beta chain) was profiled in a study of shared clonotypes between healthy human individuals. Findings and limits, study-wide: Generally, naive subsets came out with larger estimated richness than memory subsets. In contrast to clonotypes shared by all four donors, non-shared clonotypes had lower generation probabilities.

Every subset's genomic DNA went evenly onto several immunoSEQ plates. Per sorted-subset replicate PCR, input was roughly 200 ng DNA, representing tens of thousands of T cell genomes. Sequencing used immunoSEQ multiplex PCR; TCRdb keeps in-frame clones, though not all of them. The sample has about 1.5 million clones, approximately 98% seen once. Only one count was recorded for this clone. The antigen is not known. The clonotype originates from a man aged 25 to 45 in good health. Sequenced input: naive CD4+ T cells sorted from blood. Described subset: CD45RA+ positively selected.

CDR3 DNA sequence: TGTGCCAGCAGCTTAGCTTTTTCAGATACGCAGTATTTT. Translation gives CASSLAFSDTQYF. V gene TRBV7-2 combines with J gene TRBJ2-3; no reliable D call. V gave up 0 bases and J gave up 4 bases, with 5 bases separating them. This CDR3 has 13 residues. Germline V gene lookup returns CDR1 SGHTA and CDR2 FQGNSA.